The 11 T cell receptor beta chains given below trace back to one sample, sequenced in a study of cytomegalovirus exposure and HLA in healthy donors. The PCR made use of 60 Vbeta and 13 Jbeta primers. Assay used: immunoSEQ multiplex PCR; TCRdb lists only in-frame clones, some missing. The table includes some 100,000 clones, 70% to 80% detected once. The sample consisted of PBMCs. Receptors were obtained from a male donor in good health and CMV-seropositive.

The sample holds a few counts of this clone. V is TRBV6-6 and J is TRBJ1-1; a possible D gene is TRBD1 (6 bases). In germline, CDR1 is MNHNY, CDR2 SVGAGI (reference sequence). V was clipped by 5 bases and J by 7 bases, with 8 bases between them. CDR3 length: 11 residues. As DNA, the CDR3 is TGTGCCAGCAGTGCCAGGGGTGAAGCTTTCTTT. As protein: CASSARGEAFF.

About this clone itself: The junction departs from the called germline gene at one end, perhaps through a read error. The chain joins TRBV30 to TRBJ1-1, with 8 bases identical to TRBD1. Germline-derived CDR1 and CDR2 are GTSNPN and SVGIG (reference sequence). The CDR3 has 12 residues. CDR3 nucleotide sequence: TGTGCCTGGGGGGTAGGGGGAACGACAGGGGCCTTT. It specifies CAWGVGGTTGAF. Variable domain in full (rest from reference TRBV30 and TRBJ1-1): SQTIHQWPATLVQPVGSPLSLECTVEGTSNPNLYWYRQAAGRGLQLLFYSVGIGQISSEVPQNLSASRPQDRQFILSSKKLLLSDSGFYLCAWGVGGTTGAFGQGTRLTVV.

The chain recombines TRBV30 with TRBJ2-1; D might be TRBD2 (6 bases). CDR3 size: 13 residues. Per germline, CDR1 GTSNPN and CDR2 SVGIG (reference sequence). Between the trimmed V and J ends, which lost 3 bases and 3 bases, there was a span of 9 bases. CDR3 nucleotides: TGTGCCTGGAGCCGGACTATCTACAATGAGCAGTTCTTC. Its protein is CAWSRTIYNEQFF. The whole variable domain, filled in from reference TRBV30 and TRBJ2-1, reads SQTIHQWPATLVQPVGSPLSLECTVEGTSNPNLYWYRQAAGRGLQLLFYSVGIGQISSEVPQNLSASRPQDRQFILSSKKLLLSDSGFYLCAWSRTIYNEQFFGPGTRLTVL.

The chain couples TRBV5-4 to TRBJ1-2, with D perhaps matching TRBD1 (6 bases). The CDR3 spans 15 residues. Trimming took 4 bases from V and 4 from J, leaving 17 bases between them. CDR1 is SGHNT and CDR2 is YYREEE in the germline V gene (reference sequence). CDR3 nucleotide sequence: TGTGCCAGCAGCCTAGCGGGGGGCGCTCCCTATGGCTACACCTTC. This gives the protein CASSLAGGAPYGYTF. Based on the CDR3 plus reference TRBV5-4 and TRBJ1-2, the full variable domain is ETGVTQSPTHLIKTRGQQVTLRCSSQSGHNTVSWYQQALGQGPQFIFQYYREEENGRGNFPPRFSGLQFPNYSSELNVNALELDDSALYLCASSLAGGAPYGYTFGSGTRLTVV.

The chain joins TRBV5-5 to TRBJ2-7, with 8 bases matching TRBD1. Germline lookup yields CDR1 SGHKS and CDR2 YYEKEE (reference sequence). V was pared by 4 bases and J by 3 bases, with 6 bases of the junction left unmatched. The CDR3 has 14 residues. The CDR3: CASSLYGTGYEQYF. In nucleotides, the CDR3 is TGTGCCAGCAGCCTCTATGGGACAGGCTACGAGCAGTACTTC.

The gene calls are TRBV25-1 and TRBJ2-3; tentative D call: TRBD1 (6 bases). The CDR3 has 15 residues. The germline V gene has CDR1 MGHDK and CDR2 SYGVNS. V lost 2 bases and J 5 bases, leaving 14 bases between the germline ends. CDR3 loop: CASSERWGLGDTQYF. As DNA, the CDR3 is TGTGCCAGCAGTGAAAGGTGGGGGCTCGGAGATACGCAGTATTTT. Full variable domain (missing parts from reference TRBV25-1 and TRBJ2-3): EADIYQTPRYLVIGTGKKITLECSQTMGHDKMYWYQQDPGMELHLIHYSYGVNSTEKGDLSSESTVSRIRTEHFPLTLESARPSHTSQYLCASSERWGLGDTQYFGPGTRLTVL.

The chain uses TRBV4-1 and TRBJ1-2; no definite D call. This CDR3 has 13 residues. CDR1 is MGHRA and CDR2 is YSYEKL in the germline V gene. V was shortened by 1 base and J by 4 bases, with 7 bases between the two germline ends. CDR3 sequence (DNA): TGCGCCAGCAGCCAAGCGGAGGGCTATGGCTACACCTTC. This encodes CASSQAEGYGYTF.

The V and J genes are TRBV7-9 and TRBJ1-2; tentative D call: TRBD1 (5 bases). CDR1 and CDR2 from the germline V gene are SEHNR and FQNEAQ (reference sequence). The CDR3 runs 15 residues. V was pared by 2 bases and J by 4 bases, with 14 bases between. The CDR3 sequence: CASSLPQGGPYGYTF. Here the CDR3 DNA reads TGTGCCAGCAGCTTACCCCAGGGAGGGCCCTATGGCTACACCTTC.

The J gene is TRBJ1-6, the V gene TRBV21-1; TRBD1 is the table's D call and was not checked against the DNA. TRBV21-1 is labeled a pseudogene. The CDR3 extends over 13 amino acids. Written as DNA, the CDR3 is TGTGCCAGGGGGACAGGGCCAAATTCACCCCTCCACTTT. Translation gives CARGTGPNSPLHF.

The chain joins TRBV5-1 to TRBJ1-4, with a tentative D call TRBD1 (5 bases). Per germline, CDR1 SGHRS and CDR2 YFSETQ. V was pared by 2 bases and J by 10 bases, with 18 bases between. The CDR3 spans 15 residues. The CDR3 here is CASSLTSGQGGKLFF. CDR3 nucleotide sequence: TGCGCCAGCAGCTTAACCTCCGGGCAGGGCGGAAAACTGTTTTTT. The full variable domain, completed using reference TRBV5-1 and TRBJ1-4, is KAGVTQTPRYLIKTRGQQVTLSCSPISGHRSVSWYQQTPGQGLQFLFEYFSETQRNKGNFPGRFSGRQFSNSRSEMNVSTLELGDSALYLCASSLTSGQGGKLFFGSGTQLSVL.

A remark on this clone: An end of the junction differs from the germline gene, which may be a read error. The chain has TRBV7-7 and TRBJ2-5, with D perhaps matching TRBD2 (5 bases). CDR1 is SSHAT and CDR2 is FNYEAQ in the germline V gene (reference sequence). The CDR3 has 15 residues. The CDR3 DNA is TGTGCTAGCAGCTTAGCAACCAGACTAAAAGAGACCCAGTACTTC. It encodes CASSLATRLKETQYF.